This TCR beta chain was obtained from a study of blood T cell repertoires in COVID-19. Overall study context: Samples of COVID-19 (acute and convalescent) were obtained from the United States, Italy and Spain. From T cells, B-cell-depleted T cells, or PBMCs came the material, which was cDNA or gDNA.

The authors' processing: From reference gene primer amplification, estimates of nucleated cell counts were derived. Profiling relied on immunoSEQ multiplex PCR, and the TCRdb table lists in-frame clones only, not all of them. That table is the source of V, J and clone size, and D and trimming were worked out from the DNA. The sample lists 350,000 or so clones, approximately 90% seen once, with under 2% in the top ten. This CDR3 region has 15 residues. With 1 base removed from V and 0 bases from J, the gap between germline ends came to 8 bases. The germline gives CDR1 SGHRS, CDR2 YFSETQ. This sequence joins TRBV5-1 and TRBJ1-3; the D is unclear. This receptor was taken from a woman under 40 with COVID-19, enrolled during active disease. The source material was peripheral blood. The DNA for the CDR3 is TGCGCCAGCAGCTTGACAGCTTACTCTGGAAACACCATATATTTT. Its translation is CASSLTAYSGNTIYF.